The 5 T cell receptor beta chains below all came from one sample that was sequenced in a study of T cells in Graves' hyperthyroidism and ophthalmopathy. RNA transcripts gave rise to amplified TCR beta CDR3 regions. Researchers ran a first-round RT-PCR on the TCR CDR3 using the HTBI primer set. TCRdb reprocessed the multiplex PCR reads with MiXCR, giving one entry per CDR3 protein. The sample has roughly 500,000 distinct CDR3 sequences, less than 25% seen once. The specimen was blood. The receptors were gathered from a woman aged 65 to 85 with Graves' ophthalmopathy.

The gene calls are TRBV20-1 and TRBJ2-3; D not resolved. Germline CDR1 reads DFQATT; CDR2 reads SNEGSKA (reference sequence). V was trimmed by 5 bases and J by 2 bases, leaving 11 bases between them. The CDR3 has 13 residues. This CDR3 is CSARAFYTDTQYF. Here the CDR3 DNA reads TGCAGTGCTCGAGCCTTTTACACAGATACGCAGTATTTT.

This clonotype was observed a handful of times. CDR3: CASSLGAANEQFF. In nucleotides, the CDR3 is TGTGCCAGCAGTCTCGGCGCCGCCAATGAGCAGTTCTTC. The gene calls are TRBV7-3 and TRBJ2-1; D is ambiguous. This CDR3 is built from 13 residues. CDR1 and CDR2 (germline): SGHTA, FQGTGA. Trimming pared 6 bases from V and 6 bases from J, leaving 12 bases between.

A few counts support this clonotype. This chain links TRBV28 with TRBJ1-4; D remains ambiguous. Trimming removed 5 bases at V and 4 bases at J, with 14 bases between. Germline values: CDR1 MDHEN, CDR2 SYDVKM. The length of the CDR3 is 15 residues. In DNA, the CDR3 is TGTGCCAGCAGTCCGTCGGGCAGCCTTAATGAAAAACTGTTTTTT. Its protein is CASSPSGSLNEKLFF.

The rearrangement joins TRBV3-1 to TRBJ2-7; perhaps TRBD2 as D (7 bases). V was shortened by 5 bases and J by 2 bases, with 19 bases between the two germline ends. Germline V gives CDR1 LGHDT, CDR2 YNNKEL (reference sequence). The CDR3 has 16 residues. CDR3 bases: TGTGCCAGCAGCTATTCCTTCGGGGGGCGCGCCTACGAGCAGTACTTC. This gives the protein CASSYSFGGRAYEQYF.

This clonotype was recorded at least ten times. The chain links TRBV7-3 to TRBJ1-1, with a tentative D call TRBD1 (6 bases). Trimming shortened V by 2 bases and J by 4 bases, and 11 bases separated the two germline ends. The CDR3 is made up of 14 amino acids. From germline, CDR1 is SGHTA and CDR2 FQGTGA. DNA of the CDR3: TGTGCCAGCAGCTTATTGGGGGGCGGCACTGAAGCTTTCTTT. This encodes CASSLLGGGTEAFF.